This TCR delta chain was captured by sequencing in a study of gamma-delta chains in newborns, infants, children. Across the whole study: Polyclonal expansion of innate γδ T cells after birth follows microbial exposure.

TCRdb reran clone calling via CATT on the reads. The sample includes 4,000 to 5,000 delta-chain clones, 6.2% of them seen just once. In germline, CDR1 is GEAIGNYY, CDR2 EKD. The V and J ends lost 3 bases and 2 bases, in that order; junction bases with no gene match: 4. The CDR3 is 18 residues long. Only a few counts were recorded for this clone. At the DNA level, this CDR3 is encoded by other sequences in the same sample as well. The V and J genes are TRDV2 and TRDJ3; 12 bases align to TRDD3. This TCR was sampled from a child who was a newborn, infant or young child, either healthy, febrile or measles-vaccinated (not recorded which). The sequenced material came from blood. CDR3 nucleotides: TGTGCCTGTGACGTACTGGGGGATACCCCCTGGGACACCCGACAGATGTTTTTC. Translation: CACDVLGDTPWDTRQMFF.